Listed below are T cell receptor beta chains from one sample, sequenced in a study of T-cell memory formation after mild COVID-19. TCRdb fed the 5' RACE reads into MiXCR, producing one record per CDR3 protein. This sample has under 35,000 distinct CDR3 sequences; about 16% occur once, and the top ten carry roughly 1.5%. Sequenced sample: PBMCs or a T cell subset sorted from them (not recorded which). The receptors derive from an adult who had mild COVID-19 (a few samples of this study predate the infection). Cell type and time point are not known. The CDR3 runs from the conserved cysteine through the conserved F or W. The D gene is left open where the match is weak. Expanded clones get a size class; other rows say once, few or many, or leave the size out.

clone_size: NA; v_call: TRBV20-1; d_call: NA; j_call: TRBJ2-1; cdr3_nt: TGCAGTGCTAGAGATCCCAGTACCTACAATGAGCAGTTCTTC; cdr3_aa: CSARDPSTYNEQFF
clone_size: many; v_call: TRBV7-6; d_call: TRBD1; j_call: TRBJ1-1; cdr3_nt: TGTGCCAGCAGCCTACAGACAGGGATGAACACTGAAGCTTTCTTT; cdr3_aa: CASSLQTGMNTEAFF
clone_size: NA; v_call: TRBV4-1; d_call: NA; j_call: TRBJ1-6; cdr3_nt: TGCGCCAGCAGCCAAGGAGCAAGCAATTCACCCCTCCACTTT; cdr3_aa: CASSQGASNSPLHF
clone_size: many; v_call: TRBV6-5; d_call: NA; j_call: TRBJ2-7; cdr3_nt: TGTGCCAGCAGTCTACAGGGTTTCTACGAGCAGTACTTC; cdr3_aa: CASSLQGFYEQYF
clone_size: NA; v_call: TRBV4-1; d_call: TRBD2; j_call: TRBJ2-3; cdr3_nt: TGCGCCAGCAGCCAGACCGGCCGGGGACTAGCGGGAGGCACAGATACGCAGTATTTT; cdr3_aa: CASSQTGRGLAGGTDTQYF
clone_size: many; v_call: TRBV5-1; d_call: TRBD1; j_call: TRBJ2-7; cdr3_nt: TGCGCCAGCAGCTTAACCGGGACAGGGGGCGTTTACGAGCAGTACTTC; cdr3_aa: CASSLTGTGGVYEQYF
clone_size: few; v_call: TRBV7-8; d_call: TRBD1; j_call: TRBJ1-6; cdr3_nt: TGTGCCAGCAGCCGGGACAGAGACCTCTATAATTCACCCCTCCACTTT; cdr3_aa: CASSRDRDLYNSPLHF
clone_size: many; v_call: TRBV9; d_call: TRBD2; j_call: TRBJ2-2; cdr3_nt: TGTGCCAGCAGCGTAGCCCCCAGGGGGCGAGCGGGAGGGCCGAACACCGGGGAGCTGTTTTTT; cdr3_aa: CASSVAPRGRAGGPNTGELFF
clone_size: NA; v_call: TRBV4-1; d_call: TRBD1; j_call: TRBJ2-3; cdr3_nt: TGCGCCAGCAGCCTCGGGACAGGGCTCGATACGCAGTATTTT; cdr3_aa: CASSLGTGLDTQYF
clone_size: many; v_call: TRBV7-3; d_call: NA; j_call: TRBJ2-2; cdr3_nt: TGTGCCAGCAGTCCGGGCTCAAACACCGGGGAGCTGTTTTTT; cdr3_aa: CASSPGSNTGELFF
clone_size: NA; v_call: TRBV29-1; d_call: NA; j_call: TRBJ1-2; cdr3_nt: TGCAGCGTTGGTCCAACGGGCTATGGCTACACCTTC; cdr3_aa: CSVGPTGYGYTF
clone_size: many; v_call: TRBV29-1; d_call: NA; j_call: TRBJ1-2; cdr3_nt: TGCAGCGTTGAAGAGGGGGGAGGAGGCTACACCTTC; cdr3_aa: CSVEEGGGGYTF
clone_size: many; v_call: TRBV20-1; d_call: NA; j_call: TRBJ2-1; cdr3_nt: TGCAGTGCTAGGTCCCTCCGGGGACCCGACAATGAGCAGTTCTTC; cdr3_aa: CSARSLRGPDNEQFF
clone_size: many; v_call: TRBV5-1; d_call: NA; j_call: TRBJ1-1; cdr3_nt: TGCGCCAGCAGCCCCTTTCGCGACAGGAACACTGAAGCTTTCTTT; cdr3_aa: CASSPFRDRNTEAFF
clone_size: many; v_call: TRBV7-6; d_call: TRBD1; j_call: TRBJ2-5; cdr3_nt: TGTGCCAGCAGCTGGGGACAGGGGGGAGAGACCCAGTACTTC; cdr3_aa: CASSWGQGGETQYF
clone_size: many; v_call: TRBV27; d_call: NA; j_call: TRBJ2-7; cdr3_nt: TGTGCCTTAGTTCCTCCCGGTAGGGTAGATAGAAGCTACGAGCAGTACTTC; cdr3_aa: CALVPPGRVDRSYEQYF
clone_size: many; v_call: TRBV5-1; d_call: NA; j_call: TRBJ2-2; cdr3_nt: TGCGCCAGCAGCCCGGGCGACACCGGGGAGCTGTTTTTT; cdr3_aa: CASSPGDTGELFF
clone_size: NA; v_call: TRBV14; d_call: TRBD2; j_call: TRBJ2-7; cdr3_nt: TGTGCCAGCAGCCCCCCGGGACTAGCGGGTGCTTACGAGCAGTACTTC; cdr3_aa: CASSPPGLAGAYEQYF
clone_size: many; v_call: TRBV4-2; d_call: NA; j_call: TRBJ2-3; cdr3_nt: TGTGCCAGCAGCCAAGTAGGGGGTTCGGTGCAGTATTTT; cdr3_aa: CASSQVGGSVQYF
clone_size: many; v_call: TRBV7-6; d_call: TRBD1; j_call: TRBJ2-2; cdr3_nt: TGTGCCAGCAGCTTAGAAGTTCGGACAGGGCTAAACACCGGGGAGCTGTTTTTT; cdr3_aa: CASSLEVRTGLNTGELFF
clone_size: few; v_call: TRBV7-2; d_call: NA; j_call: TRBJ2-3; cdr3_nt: TGTGCCAGCAGCTTAGGGCTACCCCTCACAGATACGCAGTATTTT; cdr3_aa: CASSLGLPLTDTQYF
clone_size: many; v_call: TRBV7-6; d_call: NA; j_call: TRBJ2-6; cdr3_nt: TGTGCCAGCAGCCCGAAGGTATTCAGGGGAGCAGGGGCCAACGTCCTGACTTTC; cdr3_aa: CASSPKVFRGAGANVLTF
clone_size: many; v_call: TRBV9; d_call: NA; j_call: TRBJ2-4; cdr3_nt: TGTGCCAGCAGCGTAGTTAGCGATGGGCCTGGGGCCAAAAACATTCAGTACTTC; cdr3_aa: CASSVVSDGPGAKNIQYF
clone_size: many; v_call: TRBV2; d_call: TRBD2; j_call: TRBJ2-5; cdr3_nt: TGTGCCAGCATACTAGCGGGAGTACGACAAGAGACCCAGTACTTC; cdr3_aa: CASILAGVRQETQYF
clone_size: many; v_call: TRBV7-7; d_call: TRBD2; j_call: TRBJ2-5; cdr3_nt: TGTGCTAGCAGCTTAGGGGGGACTAGGAAAGAGACCCAGTACTTC; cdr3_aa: CASSLGGTRKETQYF